This T cell receptor (beta chain) was identified during a study of beta chain features in type 1 diabetes. About the research overall: Cell yields, age and gender were similar between patients and healthy donors. Study-level points and caveats: Patients' naive, central memory and Treg TCRB repertoires seemed closer to one another than those of healthy donors.

This clone was picked up many times. What it binds is unknown. Trimming took 2 bases from V and 2 from J, leaving 7 bases between them. CDR3 size: 15 residues. Per germline, CDR1 SGHTA and CDR2 FQGTGA. Expressed TCRB transcripts were sequenced after all isolated RNA was converted to cDNA. Libraries were prepared by immunoSEQ multiplex PCR; TCRdb keeps only in-frame clonotypes and omits some of them. Seen here are just under 150,000 clones, roughly a tenth observed once, and the top ten hold under 1.5%. This sequence joins TRBV7-3 and TRBJ2-6; D not certain. The sequenced sample consisted of naive CD4+ T cells from blood. This clonotype originated in a man younger than 35 in good health. The CDR3 here is CASSLGPAGANVLTF. CDR3 DNA: TGTGCCAGCAGCTTAGGGCCGGCTGGGGCCAACGTCCTGACTTTC.